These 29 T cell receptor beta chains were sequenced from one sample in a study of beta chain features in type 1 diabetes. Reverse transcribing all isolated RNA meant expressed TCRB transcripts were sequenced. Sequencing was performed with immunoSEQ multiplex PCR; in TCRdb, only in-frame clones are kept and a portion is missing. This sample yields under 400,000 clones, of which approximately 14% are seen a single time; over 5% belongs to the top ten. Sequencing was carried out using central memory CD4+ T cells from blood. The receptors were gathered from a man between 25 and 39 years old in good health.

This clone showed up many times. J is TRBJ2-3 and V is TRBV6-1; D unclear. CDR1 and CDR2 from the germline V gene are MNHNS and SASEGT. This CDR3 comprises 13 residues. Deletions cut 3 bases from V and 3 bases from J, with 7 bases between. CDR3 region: CASSETMTDTQYF. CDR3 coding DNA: TGTGCCAGCAGTGAGACGATGACAGATACGCAGTATTTT.

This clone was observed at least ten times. The CDR3 DNA follows: TGTGCCAGTAGTGGCCCGGGATACAATGAGCAGTTCTTC. Translating it yields CASSGPGYNEQFF. The chain has TRBV19 and TRBJ2-1, with D possibly being TRBD2 (5 bases). V lost 5 bases and J 4 bases, leaving 9 bases between the germline ends. The CDR3 is 13 amino acids. Looked up from germline, CDR1 is LNHDA and CDR2 is SQIVND (reference sequence). Complete variable domain (other parts from reference TRBV19 and TRBJ2-1): DGGITQSPKYLFRKEGQNVTLSCEQNLNHDAMYWYRQDPGQGLRLIYYSQIVNDFQKGDIAEGYSVSREKKESFPLTVTSAQKNPTAFYLCASSGPGYNEQFFGPGTRLTVL.

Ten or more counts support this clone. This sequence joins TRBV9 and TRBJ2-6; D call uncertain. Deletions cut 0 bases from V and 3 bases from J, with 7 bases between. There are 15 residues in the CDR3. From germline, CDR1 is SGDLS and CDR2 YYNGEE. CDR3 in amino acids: CASSVDGHGANVLTF. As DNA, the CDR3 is TGTGCCAGCAGCGTAGATGGTCATGGGGCCAACGTCCTGACTTTC.

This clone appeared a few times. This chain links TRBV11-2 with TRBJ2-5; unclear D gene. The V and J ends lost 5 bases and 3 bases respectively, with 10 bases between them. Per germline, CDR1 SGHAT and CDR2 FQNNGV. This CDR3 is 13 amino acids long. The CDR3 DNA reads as TGTGCCAGCAGCACCAACACGGAAGAGACCCAGTACTTC. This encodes CASSTNTEETQYF.

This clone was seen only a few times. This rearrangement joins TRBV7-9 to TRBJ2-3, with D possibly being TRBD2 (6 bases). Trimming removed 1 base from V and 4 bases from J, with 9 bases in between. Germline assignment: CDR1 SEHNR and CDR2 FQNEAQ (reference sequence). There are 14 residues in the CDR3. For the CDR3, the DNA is TGTGCCAGCAGCTTAGGGACTAATGCAGATACGCAGTATTTT. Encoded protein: CASSLGTNADTQYF.

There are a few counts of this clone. CDR3 nucleotide sequence: TGTGCCAGCAGCTTAGTGGGGCAGGGGACAGATACGCAGTATTTT. Translated, it gives CASSLVGQGTDTQYF. V gene TRBV7-2 combines with J gene TRBJ2-3, with TRBD1 as a possible D gene (6 bases). CDR1 and CDR2 (germline): SGHTA, FQGNSA. V dropped 1 base and J dropped 3 bases, with 11 bases sitting between them. This CDR3 region has 15 residues.

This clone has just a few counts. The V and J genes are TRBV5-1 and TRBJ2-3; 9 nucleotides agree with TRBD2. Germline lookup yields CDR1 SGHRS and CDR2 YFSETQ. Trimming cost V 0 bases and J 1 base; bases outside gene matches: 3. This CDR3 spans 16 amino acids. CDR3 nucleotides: TGCGCCAGCAGCTTGGCCGCTAGCGGGGGCACAGATACGCAGTATTTT. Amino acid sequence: CASSLAASGGTDTQYF.

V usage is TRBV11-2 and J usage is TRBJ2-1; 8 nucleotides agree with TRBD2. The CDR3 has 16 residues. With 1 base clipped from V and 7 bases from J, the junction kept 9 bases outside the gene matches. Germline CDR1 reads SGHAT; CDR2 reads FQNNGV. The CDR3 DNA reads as TGTGCCAGCAGCTTAGGTTCCCTAGCGGGCACTAATGAGCAGTTCTTC. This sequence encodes CASSLGSLAGTNEQFF.

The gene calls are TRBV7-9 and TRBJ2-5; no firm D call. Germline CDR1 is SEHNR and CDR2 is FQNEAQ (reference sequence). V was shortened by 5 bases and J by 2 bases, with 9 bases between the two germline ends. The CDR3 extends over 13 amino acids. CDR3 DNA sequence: TGTGCCAGCAGCCCCCGGTCGCAAGAGACCCAGTACTTC. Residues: CASSPRSQETQYF.

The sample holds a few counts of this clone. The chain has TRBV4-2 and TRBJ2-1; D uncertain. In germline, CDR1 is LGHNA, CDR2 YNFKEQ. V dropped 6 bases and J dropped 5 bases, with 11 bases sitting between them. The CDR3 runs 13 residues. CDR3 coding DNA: TGTGCCAGCAGGAGAACCCAAGACAATGAGCAGTTCTTC. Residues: CASRRTQDNEQFF.

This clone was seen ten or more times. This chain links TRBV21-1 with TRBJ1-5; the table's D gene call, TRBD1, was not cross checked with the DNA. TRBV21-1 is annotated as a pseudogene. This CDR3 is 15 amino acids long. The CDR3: CASSKNTGGNQPQHF. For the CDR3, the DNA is TGTGCCAGCAGCAAAAATACAGGGGGTAACCAGCCCCAGCATTTT.

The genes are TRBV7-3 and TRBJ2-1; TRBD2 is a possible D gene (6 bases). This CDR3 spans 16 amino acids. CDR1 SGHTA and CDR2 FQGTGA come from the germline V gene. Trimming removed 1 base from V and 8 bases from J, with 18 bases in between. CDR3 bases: TGTGCCAGCAGCTTAATGGTTTCGACTAGAGGGTATGAGCAGTTCTTC. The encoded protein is CASSLMVSTRGYEQFF.

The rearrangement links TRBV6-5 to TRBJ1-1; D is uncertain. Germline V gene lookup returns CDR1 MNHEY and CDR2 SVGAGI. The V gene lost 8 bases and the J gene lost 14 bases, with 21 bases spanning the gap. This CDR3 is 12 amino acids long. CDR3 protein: CASSELRAAAFF. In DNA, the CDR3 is TGTGCCAGCTCTGAGTTGAGGGCCGCGGCGTTCTTT.

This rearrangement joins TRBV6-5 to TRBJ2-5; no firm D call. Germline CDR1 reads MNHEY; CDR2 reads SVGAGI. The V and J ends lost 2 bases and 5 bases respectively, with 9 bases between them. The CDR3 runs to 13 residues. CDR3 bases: TGTGCCAGCAGTTACACAAGAAGGGAGACCCAGTACTTC. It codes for CASSYTRRETQYF.

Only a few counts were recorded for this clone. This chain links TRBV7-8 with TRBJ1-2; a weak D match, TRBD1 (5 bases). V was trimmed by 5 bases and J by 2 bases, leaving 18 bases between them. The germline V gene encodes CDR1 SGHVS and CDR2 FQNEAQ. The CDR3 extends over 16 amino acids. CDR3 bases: TGTGCCAGCAGCGCCCCGACAGTGACCCGGAACTATGGCTACACCTTC. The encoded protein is CASSAPTVTRNYGYTF.

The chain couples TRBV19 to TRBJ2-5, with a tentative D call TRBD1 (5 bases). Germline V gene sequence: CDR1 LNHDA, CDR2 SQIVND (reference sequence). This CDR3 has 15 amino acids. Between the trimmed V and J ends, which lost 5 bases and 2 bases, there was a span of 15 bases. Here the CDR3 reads CASSGAGVGQETQYF. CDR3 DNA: TGTGCCAGTAGTGGGGCAGGCGTTGGACAAGAGACCCAGTACTTC. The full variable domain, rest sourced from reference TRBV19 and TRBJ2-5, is DGGITQSPKYLFRKEGQNVTLSCEQNLNHDAMYWYRQDPGQGLRLIYYSQIVNDFQKGDIAEGYSVSREKKESFPLTVTSAQKNPTAFYLCASSGAGVGQETQYFGPGTRLLVL.

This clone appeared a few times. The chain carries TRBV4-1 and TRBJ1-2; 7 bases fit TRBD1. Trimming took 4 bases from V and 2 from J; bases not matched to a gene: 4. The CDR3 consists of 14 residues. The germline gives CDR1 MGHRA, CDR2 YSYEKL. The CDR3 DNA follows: TGCGCCAGCAGCCTTCGGGACAGCAACTATGGCTACACCTTC. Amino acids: CASSLRDSNYGYTF.

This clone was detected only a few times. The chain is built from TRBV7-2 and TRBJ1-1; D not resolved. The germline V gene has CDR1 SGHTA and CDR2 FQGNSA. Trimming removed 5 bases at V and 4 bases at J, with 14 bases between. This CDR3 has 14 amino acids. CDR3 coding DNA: TGTGCCAGCAGCGTAGAGAGCCGGGCCACTGAAGCTTTCTTT. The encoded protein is CASSVESRATEAFF. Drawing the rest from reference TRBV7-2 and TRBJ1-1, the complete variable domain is GAGVSQSPSNKVTEKGKDVELRCDPISGHTALYWYRQSLGQGLEFLIYFQGNSAPDKSGLPSDRFSAERTGGSVSTLTIQRTQQEDSAVYLCASSVESRATEAFFGQGTRLTVV.

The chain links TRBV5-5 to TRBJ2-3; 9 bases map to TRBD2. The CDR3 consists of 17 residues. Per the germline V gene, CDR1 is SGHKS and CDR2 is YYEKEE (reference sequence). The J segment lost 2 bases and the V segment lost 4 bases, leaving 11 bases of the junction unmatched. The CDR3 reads CASSLSASGGLTDTQYF. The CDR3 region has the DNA TGTGCCAGCAGCCTCAGCGCCAGCGGGGGGCTCACAGATACGCAGTATTTT.

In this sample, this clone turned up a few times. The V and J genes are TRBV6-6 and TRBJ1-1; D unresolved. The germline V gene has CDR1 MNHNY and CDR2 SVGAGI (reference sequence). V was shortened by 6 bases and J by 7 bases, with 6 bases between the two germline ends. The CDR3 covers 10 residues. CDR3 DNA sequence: TGTGCCAGCAGGGGGAGTGAAGCTTTCTTT. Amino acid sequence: CASRGSEAFF.

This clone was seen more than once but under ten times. The CDR3 sequence is CASSSRTGNAEQYV. The CDR3 DNA reads TGTGCCAGCAGCTCGAGGACAGGGAACGCCGAGCAGTACGTC. The chain carries TRBV11-3 and TRBJ2-7, with TRBD1 matching over 8 bases. Germline-derived CDR1 and CDR2 are SGHNT and YENEEA. The CDR3 extends over 14 amino acids. The V segment lost 4 bases and the J segment 6 bases; nucleotides outside the gene matches: 8.

The chain's CDR3 is CASSGNGQTEKLFF. The CDR3 DNA reads TGCGCCAGCAGCGGAAACGGACAGACCGAAAAACTGTTTTTT. The chain recombines TRBV5-1 with TRBJ1-4, with D possibly TRBD1 on 6 matching bases. The V and J ends lost 4 bases and 8 bases respectively, with 15 bases between them. The CDR3 is 14 amino acids. Germline lookup yields CDR1 SGHRS and CDR2 YFSETQ. Using reference TRBV5-1 and TRBJ1-4 for the parts outside the CDR3, the full variable domain is KAGVTQTPRYLIKTRGQQVTLSCSPISGHRSVSWYQQTPGQGLQFLFEYFSETQRNKGNFPGRFSGRQFSNSRSEMNVSTLELGDSALYLCASSGNGQTEKLFFGSGTQLSVL.

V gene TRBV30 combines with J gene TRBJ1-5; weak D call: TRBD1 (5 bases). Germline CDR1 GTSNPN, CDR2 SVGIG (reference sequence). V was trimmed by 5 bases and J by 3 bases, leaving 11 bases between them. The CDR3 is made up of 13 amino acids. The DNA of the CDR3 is TGTGCCTGGCAGGCGGGGGACAATCAGCCCCAGCATTTT. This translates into CAWQAGDNQPQHF.

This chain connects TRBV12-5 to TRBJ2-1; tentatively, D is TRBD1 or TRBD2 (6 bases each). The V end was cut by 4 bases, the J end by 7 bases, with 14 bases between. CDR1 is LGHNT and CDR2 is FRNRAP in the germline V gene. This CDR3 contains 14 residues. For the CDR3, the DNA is TGTGCTAGTGGTTCATGGGGGGCGGTAAATGAGCAGTTCTTC. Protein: CASGSWGAVNEQFF. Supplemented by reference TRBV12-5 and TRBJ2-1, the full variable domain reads DARVTQTPRHKVTEMGQEVTMRCQPILGHNTVFWYRQTMMQGLELLAYFRNRAPLDDSGMPKDRFSAEMPDATLATLKIQPSEPRDSAVYFCASGSWGAVNEQFFGPGTRLTVL.

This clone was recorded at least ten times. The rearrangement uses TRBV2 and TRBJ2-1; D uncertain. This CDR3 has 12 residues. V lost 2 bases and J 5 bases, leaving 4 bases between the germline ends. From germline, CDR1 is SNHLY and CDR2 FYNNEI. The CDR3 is CASSELNNEQFF. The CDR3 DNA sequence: TGTGCCAGCAGTGAACTCAACAATGAGCAGTTCTTC.

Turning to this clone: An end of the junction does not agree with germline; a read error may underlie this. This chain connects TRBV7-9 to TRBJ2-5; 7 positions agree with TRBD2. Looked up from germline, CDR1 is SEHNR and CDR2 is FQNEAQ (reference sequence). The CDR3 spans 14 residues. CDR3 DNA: TGTGCCAGCAGCCCGGGAGGTACCCAAGAGGCCCAGTACTTC. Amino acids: CASSPGGTQEAQYF.

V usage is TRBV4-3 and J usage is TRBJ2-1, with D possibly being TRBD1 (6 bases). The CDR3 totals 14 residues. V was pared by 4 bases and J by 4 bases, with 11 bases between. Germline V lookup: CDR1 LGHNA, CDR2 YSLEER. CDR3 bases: TGCGCCAGCAGCCGGGCGCAGGGGTACAATGAGCAGTTCTTC. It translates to CASSRAQGYNEQFF.

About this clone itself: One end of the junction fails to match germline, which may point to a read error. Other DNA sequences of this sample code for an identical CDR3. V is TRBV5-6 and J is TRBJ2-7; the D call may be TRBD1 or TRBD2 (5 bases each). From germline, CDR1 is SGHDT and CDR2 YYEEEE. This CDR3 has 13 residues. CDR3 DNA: TGTGCCAGCAGCCCGGGACGGAAGAACGAGCAATACTTC. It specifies CASSPGRKNEQYF. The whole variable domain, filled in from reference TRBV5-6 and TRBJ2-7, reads DAGVTQSPTHLIKTRGQQVTLRCSPKSGHDTVSWYQQALGQGPQFIFQYYEEEERQRGNFPDRFSGHQFPNYSSELNVNALLLGDSALYLCASSPGRKNEQYFGPGTRLTVT.

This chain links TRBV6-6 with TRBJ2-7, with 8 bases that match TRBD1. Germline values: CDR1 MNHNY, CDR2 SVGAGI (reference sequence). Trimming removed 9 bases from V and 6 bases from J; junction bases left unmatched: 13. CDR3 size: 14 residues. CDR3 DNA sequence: TGTGCCAGAAACCGGACAGGGAATGGTTTCGAGCAGTACTTC. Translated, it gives CARNRTGNGFEQYF.